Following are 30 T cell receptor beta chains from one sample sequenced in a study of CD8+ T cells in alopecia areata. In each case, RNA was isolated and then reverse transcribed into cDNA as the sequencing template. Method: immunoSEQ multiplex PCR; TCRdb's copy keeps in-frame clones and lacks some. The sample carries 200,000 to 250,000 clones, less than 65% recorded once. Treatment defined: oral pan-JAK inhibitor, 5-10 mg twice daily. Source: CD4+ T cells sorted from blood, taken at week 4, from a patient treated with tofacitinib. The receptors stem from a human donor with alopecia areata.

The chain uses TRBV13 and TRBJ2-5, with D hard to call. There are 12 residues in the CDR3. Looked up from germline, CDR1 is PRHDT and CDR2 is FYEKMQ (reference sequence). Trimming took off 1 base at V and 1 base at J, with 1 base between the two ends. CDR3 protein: CASSLVQETQYF. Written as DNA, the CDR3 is TGTGCCAGCAGCTTAGTCCAAGAGACCCAGTACTTC.

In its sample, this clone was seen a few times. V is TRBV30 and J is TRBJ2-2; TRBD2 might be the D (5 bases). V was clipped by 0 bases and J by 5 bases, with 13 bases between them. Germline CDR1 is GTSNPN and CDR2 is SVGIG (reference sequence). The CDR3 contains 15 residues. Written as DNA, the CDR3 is TGTGCCTGGAGTGTTCTCGGGATTTTTACCGGGGAGCTGTTTTTT. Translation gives CAWSVLGIFTGELFF.

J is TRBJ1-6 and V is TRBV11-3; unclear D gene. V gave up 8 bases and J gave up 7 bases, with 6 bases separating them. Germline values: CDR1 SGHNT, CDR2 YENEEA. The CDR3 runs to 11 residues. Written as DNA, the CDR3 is TGTGCCAGCGATGAGAATTCACCCCTCCACTTT. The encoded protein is CASDENSPLHF.

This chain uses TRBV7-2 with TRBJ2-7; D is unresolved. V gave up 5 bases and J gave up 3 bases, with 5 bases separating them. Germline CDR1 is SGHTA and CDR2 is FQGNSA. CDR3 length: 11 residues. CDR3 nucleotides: TGTGCCAGCAGCCAGCTCTACGAGCAGTACTTC. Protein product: CASSQLYEQYF.

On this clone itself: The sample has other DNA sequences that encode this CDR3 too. The CDR3 DNA sequence: TGTGCCAGCTCGCGGGACAAGAACACTGAAGCTTTCTTT. It encodes CASSRDKNTEAFF. The chain employs TRBV18 and TRBJ1-1; tentative D call: TRBD1 (6 bases). CDR1 is KGHSH and CDR2 is LQKENI in the germline V gene. Trimming took off 6 bases at V and 1 base at J, with 9 bases between the two ends. CDR3 length: 13 amino acids.

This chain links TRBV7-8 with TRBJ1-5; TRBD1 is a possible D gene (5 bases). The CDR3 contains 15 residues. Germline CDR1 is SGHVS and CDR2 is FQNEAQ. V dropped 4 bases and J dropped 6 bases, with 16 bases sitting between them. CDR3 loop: CASSSGLAGRQPQHF. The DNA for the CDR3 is TGTGCCAGCAGCTCCGGACTGGCGGGGCGTCAGCCCCAGCATTTT.

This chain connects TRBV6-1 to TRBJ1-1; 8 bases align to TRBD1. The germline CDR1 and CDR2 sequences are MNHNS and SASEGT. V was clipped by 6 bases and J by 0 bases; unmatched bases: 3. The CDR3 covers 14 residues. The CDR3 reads CASRVQGVNTEAFF. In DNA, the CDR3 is TGTGCCAGCAGGGTACAGGGGGTGAACACTGAAGCTTTCTTT.

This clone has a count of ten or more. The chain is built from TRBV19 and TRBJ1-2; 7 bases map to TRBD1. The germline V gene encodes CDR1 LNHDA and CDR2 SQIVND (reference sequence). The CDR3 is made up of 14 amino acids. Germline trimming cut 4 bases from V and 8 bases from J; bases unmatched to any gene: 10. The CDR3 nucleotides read TGTGCCAGTAGTAGGTCGGACAGGAGCAAGGGCTACACCTTC. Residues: CASSRSDRSKGYTF.

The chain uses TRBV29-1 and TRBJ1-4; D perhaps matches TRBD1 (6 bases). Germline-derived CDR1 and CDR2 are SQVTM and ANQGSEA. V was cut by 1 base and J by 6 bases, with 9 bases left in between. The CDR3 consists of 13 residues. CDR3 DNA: TGCAGCGTTGAAGGGGACATTGATGAAAAACTGTTTTTT. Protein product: CSVEGDIDEKLFF.

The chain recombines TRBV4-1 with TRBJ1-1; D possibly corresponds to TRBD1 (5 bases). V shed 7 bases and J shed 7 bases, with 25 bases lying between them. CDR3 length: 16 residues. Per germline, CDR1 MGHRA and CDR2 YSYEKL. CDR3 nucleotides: TGCGCCAGCAAGTTTATCGGTGGACGGGACGAAAATGAAGCTTTCTTT. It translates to CASKFIGGRDENEAFF.

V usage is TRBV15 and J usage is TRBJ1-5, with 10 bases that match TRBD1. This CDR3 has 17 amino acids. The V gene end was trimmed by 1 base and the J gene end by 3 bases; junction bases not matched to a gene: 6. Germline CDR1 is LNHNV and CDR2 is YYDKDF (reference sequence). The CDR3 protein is CATSRVWDRGSNQPQHF. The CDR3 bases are TGTGCCACCAGCAGAGTGTGGGACAGGGGTTCCAATCAGCCCCAGCATTTT.

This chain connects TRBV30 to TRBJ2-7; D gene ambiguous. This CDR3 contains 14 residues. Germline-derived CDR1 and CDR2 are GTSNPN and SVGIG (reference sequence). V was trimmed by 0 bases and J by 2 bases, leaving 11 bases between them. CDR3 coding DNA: TGTGCCTGGAGTGTGGCAGGTTTGACCTACGAGCAGTACTTC. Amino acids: CAWSVAGLTYEQYF.

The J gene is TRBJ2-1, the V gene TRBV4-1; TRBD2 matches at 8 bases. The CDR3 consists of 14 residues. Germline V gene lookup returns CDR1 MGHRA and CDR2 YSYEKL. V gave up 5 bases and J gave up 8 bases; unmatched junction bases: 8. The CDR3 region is CASSFGGGRDEQFF. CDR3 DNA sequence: TGCGCCAGCAGCTTCGGGGGGGGCCGCGATGAGCAGTTCTTC.

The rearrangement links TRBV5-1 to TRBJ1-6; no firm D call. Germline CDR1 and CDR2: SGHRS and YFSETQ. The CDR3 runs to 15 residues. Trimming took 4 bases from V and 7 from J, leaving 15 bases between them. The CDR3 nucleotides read TGCGCCAGCAGCCGGGATGTAAGCCTAAATTCACCCCTCCACTTT. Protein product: CASSRDVSLNSPLHF.

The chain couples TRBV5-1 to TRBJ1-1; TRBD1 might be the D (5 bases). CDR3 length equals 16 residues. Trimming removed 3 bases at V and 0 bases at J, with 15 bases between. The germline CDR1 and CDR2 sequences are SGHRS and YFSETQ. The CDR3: CASSWSTGTLNTEAFF. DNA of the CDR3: TGCGCCAGCAGCTGGTCGACCGGGACCTTGAACACTGAAGCTTTCTTT.

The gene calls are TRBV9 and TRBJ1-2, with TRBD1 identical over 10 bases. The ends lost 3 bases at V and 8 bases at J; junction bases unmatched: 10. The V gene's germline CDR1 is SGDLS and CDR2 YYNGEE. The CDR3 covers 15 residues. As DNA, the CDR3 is TGTGCCAGCAGCGGGCCGGGACAGGGGTCCGCCGGCTACACCTTC. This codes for CASSGPGQGSAGYTF.

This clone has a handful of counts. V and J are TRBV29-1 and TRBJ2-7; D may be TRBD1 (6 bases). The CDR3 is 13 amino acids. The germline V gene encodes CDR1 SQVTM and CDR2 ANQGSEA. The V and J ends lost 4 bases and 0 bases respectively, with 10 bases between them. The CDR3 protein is CSVGDTYSYEQYF. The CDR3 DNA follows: TGCAGCGTTGGGGACACCTACTCCTACGAGCAGTACTTC.

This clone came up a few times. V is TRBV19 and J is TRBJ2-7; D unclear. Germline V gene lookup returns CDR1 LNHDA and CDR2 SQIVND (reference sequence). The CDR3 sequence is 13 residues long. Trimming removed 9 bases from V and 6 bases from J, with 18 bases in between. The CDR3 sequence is CASQDSNGLEQYF. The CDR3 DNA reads TGTGCCAGCCAAGACTCAAACGGGCTCGAGCAGTACTTC.

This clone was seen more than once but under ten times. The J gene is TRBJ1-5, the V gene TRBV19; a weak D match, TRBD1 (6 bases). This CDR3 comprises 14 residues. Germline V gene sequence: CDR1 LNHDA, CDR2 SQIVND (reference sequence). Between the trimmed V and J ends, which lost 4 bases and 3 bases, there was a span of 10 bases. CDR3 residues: CASSSGQFNQPQHF. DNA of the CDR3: TGTGCCAGTAGTAGCGGACAGTTCAATCAGCCCCAGCATTTT.

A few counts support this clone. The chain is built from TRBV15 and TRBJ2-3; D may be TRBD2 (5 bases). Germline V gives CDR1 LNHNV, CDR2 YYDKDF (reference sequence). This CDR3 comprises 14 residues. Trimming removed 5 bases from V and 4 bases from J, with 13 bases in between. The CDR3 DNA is TGTGCCACCAGCGGTGGAGGACGATCAGATACGCAGTATTTT. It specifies CATSGGGRSDTQYF.

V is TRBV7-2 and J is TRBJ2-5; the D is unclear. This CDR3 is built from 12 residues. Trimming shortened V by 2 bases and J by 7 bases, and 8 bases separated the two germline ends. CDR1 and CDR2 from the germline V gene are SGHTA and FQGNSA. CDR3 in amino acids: CASSLLGVTQYF. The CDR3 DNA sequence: TGTGCCAGCAGCTTATTGGGCGTGACCCAGTACTTC. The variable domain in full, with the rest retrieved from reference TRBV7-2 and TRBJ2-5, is GAGVSQSPSNKVTEKGKDVELRCDPISGHTALYWYRQSLGQGLEFLIYFQGNSAPDKSGLPSDRFSAERTGGSVSTLTIQRTQQEDSAVYLCASSLLGVTQYFGPGTRLLVL.

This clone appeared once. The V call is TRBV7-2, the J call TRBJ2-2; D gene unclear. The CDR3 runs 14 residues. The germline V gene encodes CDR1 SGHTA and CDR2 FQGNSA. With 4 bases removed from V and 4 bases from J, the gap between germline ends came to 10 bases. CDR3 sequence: CASSSLLGTGELFF. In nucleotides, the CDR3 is TGTGCCAGCAGCTCCCTTTTGGGCACCGGGGAGCTGTTTTTT.

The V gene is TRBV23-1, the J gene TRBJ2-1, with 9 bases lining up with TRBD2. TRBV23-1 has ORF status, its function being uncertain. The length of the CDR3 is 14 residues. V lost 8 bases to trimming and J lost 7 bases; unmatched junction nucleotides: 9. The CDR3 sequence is CASAGAGGPNEQFF. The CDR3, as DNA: TGCGCCAGCGCGGGGGCGGGGGGGCCGAATGAGCAGTTCTTC.

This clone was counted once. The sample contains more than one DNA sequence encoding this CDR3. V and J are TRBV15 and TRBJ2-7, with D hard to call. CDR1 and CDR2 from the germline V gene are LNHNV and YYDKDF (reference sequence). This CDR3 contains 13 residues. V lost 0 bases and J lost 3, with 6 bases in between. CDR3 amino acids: CATSRDRGYEQYF. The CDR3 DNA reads TGTGCCACCAGCAGAGACCGTGGCTACGAGCAGTACTTC.

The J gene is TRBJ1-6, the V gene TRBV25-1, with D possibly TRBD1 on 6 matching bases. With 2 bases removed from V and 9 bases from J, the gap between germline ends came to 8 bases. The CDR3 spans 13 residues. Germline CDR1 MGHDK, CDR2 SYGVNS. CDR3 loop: CASSETGSSPLHF. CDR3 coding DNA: TGTGCCAGCAGTGAAACAGGGAGTTCACCCCTCCACTTT. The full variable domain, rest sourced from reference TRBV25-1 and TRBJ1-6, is EADIYQTPRYLVIGTGKKITLECSQTMGHDKMYWYQQDPGMELHLIHYSYGVNSTEKGDLSSESTVSRIRTEHFPLTLESARPSHTSQYLCASSETGSSPLHFGNGTRLTVT.

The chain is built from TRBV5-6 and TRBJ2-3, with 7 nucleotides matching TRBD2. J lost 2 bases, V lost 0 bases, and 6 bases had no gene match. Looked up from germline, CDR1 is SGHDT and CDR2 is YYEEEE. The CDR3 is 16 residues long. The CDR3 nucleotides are TGTGCCAGCAGCTTGGGCCCTAGCGGCCCCACAGATACGCAGTATTTT. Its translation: CASSLGPSGPTDTQYF.

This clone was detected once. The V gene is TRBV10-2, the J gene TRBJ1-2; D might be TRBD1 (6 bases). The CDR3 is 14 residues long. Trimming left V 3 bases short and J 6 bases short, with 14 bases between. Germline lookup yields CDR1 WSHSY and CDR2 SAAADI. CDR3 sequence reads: CASSERAGVHGYTF. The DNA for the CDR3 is TGCGCCAGCAGTGAACGGGCAGGGGTTCATGGCTACACCTTC.

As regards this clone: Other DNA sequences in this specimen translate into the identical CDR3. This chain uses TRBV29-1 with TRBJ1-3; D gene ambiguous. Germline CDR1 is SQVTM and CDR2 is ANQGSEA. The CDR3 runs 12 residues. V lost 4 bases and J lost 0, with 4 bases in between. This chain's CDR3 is CSVAHSGNTIYF. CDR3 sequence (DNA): TGCAGCGTTGCACACTCTGGAAACACCATATATTTT.

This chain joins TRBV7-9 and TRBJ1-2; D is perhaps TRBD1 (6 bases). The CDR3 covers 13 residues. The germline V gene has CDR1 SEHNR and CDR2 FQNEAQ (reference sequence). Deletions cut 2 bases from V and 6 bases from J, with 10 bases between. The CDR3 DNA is TGTGCCAGCAGCTTATTGGGGGGCAATGGCTACACCTTC. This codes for CASSLLGGNGYTF. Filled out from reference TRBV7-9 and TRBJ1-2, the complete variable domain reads DTGVSQNPRHKITKRGQNVTFRCDPISEHNRLYWYRQTLGQGPEFLTYFQNEAQLEKSRLLSDRFSAERPKGSFSTLEIQRTEQGDSAMYLCASSLLGGNGYTFGSGTRLTVV.

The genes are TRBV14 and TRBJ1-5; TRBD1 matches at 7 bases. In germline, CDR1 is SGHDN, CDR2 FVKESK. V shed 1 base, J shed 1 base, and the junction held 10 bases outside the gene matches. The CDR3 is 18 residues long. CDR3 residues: CASSQVPGGKGSNQPQHF. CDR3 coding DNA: TGTGCCAGCAGCCAAGTACCAGGGGGAAAGGGGAGCAATCAGCCCCAGCATTTT.